This T cell receptor beta chain emerged from a study of radiation and T cells in renal cell carcinoma. The CDR3 length is 15 residues. V lost 3 bases, J lost 4 bases, and 16 bases lay in between. The germline CDR1 and CDR2 sequences are SGDLS and YYNGEE. Some clones are missing from TCRdb's copy, which holds only in-frame ones; the method was immunoSEQ multiplex PCR. The sample shows about 150,000 clones, about nine tenths of them seen only once. Time point reported: baseline pretreatment blood. Treatment in this sample: 15 Gy SBRT to primary tumor, nephrectomy 4 weeks later. This receptor was obtained from a woman in her 70s with renal cell carcinoma. Sequencing was performed on blood, taken from a patient whose treatment included radiotherapy and nephrectomy. The J gene is TRBJ1-1, the V gene TRBV9, with D tentatively TRBD1 (5 bases). The CDR3 nucleotides are TGTGCCAGCAGCGCCAAGACAGTTTTTTCCACTGAAGCTTTCTTT. Encoded protein: CASSAKTVFSTEAFF.